Each of the 20 T cell receptor beta chains below was sequenced from the same sample in a study of tumor T cells in aggressive B-cell lymphoma. Sequencing was performed with immunoSEQ multiplex PCR; in TCRdb, only in-frame clones are kept and a portion is missing. The sample shows about 700 clones, approximately 90% of them seen only once. The sequenced sample was tumor tissue. These receptors all come from an adult with diffuse large B cell lymphoma.

The chain joins TRBV19 to TRBJ2-3; weak D call: TRBD2 (5 bases). The germline gives CDR1 LNHDA, CDR2 SQIVND (reference sequence). The CDR3 totals 13 residues. V shed 5 bases and J shed 8 bases, with 14 bases lying between them. CDR3 sequence: CASSPRGVITQYF. Written as DNA, the CDR3 is TGTGCCAGTAGTCCACGGGGAGTAATTACGCAGTATTTT.

With respect to this clone: No conserved phenylalanine or tryptophan is present at the end of the CDR3, so a read error is the likely explanation. The limits of the CDR3 on the DNA are not certain, so only TCRdb's listed CDR3 is given. The V call is TRBV1, the J call TRBJ2-6; TRBD2 is taken as the D call from the table, unchecked against the DNA. TRBV1 is assigned pseudogene status. The CDR3 spans 11 amino acids, including both terminal residues. CDR3 region: CTSSQIQCGGG.

This rearrangement joins TRBV18 to TRBJ2-1; weak D call: TRBD2 (5 bases). The CDR3 covers 13 residues. The germline V gene has CDR1 KGHSH and CDR2 LQKENI. V gave up 6 bases and J gave up 5 bases, with 11 bases separating them. The CDR3: CASSPGSNNEQFF. The CDR3 DNA follows: TGTGCCAGCTCGCCGGGATCAAACAATGAGCAGTTCTTC.

This clone was detected a few times. The chain carries TRBV9 and TRBJ2-3, with 8 positions matching TRBD2. This CDR3 is built from 16 residues. The germline V gene encodes CDR1 SGDLS and CDR2 YYNGEE. The trim removed 0 bases at V and 1 base at J, leaving 4 bases unmatched. CDR3 coding DNA: TGTGCCAGCAGCGTAGTTGGTAGCGGGGGCACAGATACGCAGTATTTT. Protein sequence: CASSVVGSGGTDTQYF. The whole variable domain, remainder taken from reference TRBV9 and TRBJ2-3, is DSGVTQTPKHLITATGQRVTLRCSPRSGDLSVYWYQQSLDQGLQFLIQYYNGEERAKGNILERFSAQQFPDLHSELNLSSLELGDSALYFCASSVVGSGGTDTQYFGPGTRLTVL.

The genes are TRBV7-8 and TRBJ1-6, with D possibly being TRBD1 (5 bases). Germline V gene lookup returns CDR1 SGHVS and CDR2 FQNEAQ. CDR3 size: 16 residues. Trimming removed 5 bases from V and 10 bases from J, with 21 bases in between. Here the CDR3 reads CASSLTWGGEGSPLHF. The DNA for the CDR3 is TGTGCCAGCAGCCTAACTTGGGGGGGAGAGGGATCACCCCTCCACTTT.

The chain carries TRBV4-1 and TRBJ1-3; D remains unclear. Germline loops: CDR1 MGHRA, CDR2 YSYEKL. V shed 0 bases and J shed 2 bases, with 20 bases lying between them. The CDR3 is 19 amino acids. In DNA form, the CDR3 reads TGCGCCAGCAGCCAAGAGCCCCGCGGGCGTCCCTCACCTGGAAACACCATATATTTT. Translated, it gives CASSQEPRGRPSPGNTIYF.

The CDR3 protein is CASSVVSSSNEQFF. The CDR3 bases are TGTGCCAGCAGCGTAGTATCATCTAGCAATGAGCAGTTCTTC. The chain recombines TRBV9 with TRBJ2-1; the D is unclear. Trimming removed 0 bases at V and 6 bases at J, with 10 bases between. CDR1 is SGDLS and CDR2 is YYNGEE in the germline V gene. This CDR3 spans 14 amino acids.

This chain joins TRBV27 and TRBJ2-6, with D hard to call. CDR1 is MNHEY, CDR2 SMNVEV, per germline (reference sequence). The length of the CDR3 is 15 residues. Trimming took 4 bases from V and 0 from J, leaving 7 bases between them. The CDR3 region has the DNA TGTGCCAGCAGTTCCCCAGGCTCTGGGGCCAACGTCCTGACTTTC. Its translation: CASSSPGSGANVLTF.

The chain links TRBV28 to TRBJ2-5; no firm D call. Near its end, the DNA agrees better with TRBJ2-7, so the J call may be wrong. The germline gives CDR1 MDHEN, CDR2 SYDVKM. The CDR3 is made up of 13 amino acids. The CDR3 nucleotides are TGTGCCACCAAAATCGACATACCGTACGAGCAGTACTTC. Encoded protein: CATKIDIPYEQYF.

V gene TRBV19 combines with J gene TRBJ1-1; a weak D match, TRBD1 (6 bases). Trimming left V 5 bases short and J 2 bases short, with 12 bases between. The CDR3 has 14 residues. Per germline, CDR1 LNHDA and CDR2 SQIVND (reference sequence). The CDR3 DNA sequence: TGTGCCAGTAGTTTACAGGGTGGAAACACTGAAGCTTTCTTT. Its protein product is CASSLQGGNTEAFF.

Points on this clone: The CDR3 does not end in the conserved phenylalanine or tryptophan, so this is likely a read error. It is unclear where the CDR3 begins or ends on the DNA, so no DNA is shown, and the CDR3 is as TCRdb lists it. The J gene is TRBJ2-7, the V gene TRBV1; the table's TRBD2 call for D was not verified on the DNA. TRBV1 is a known pseudogene. The CDR3 region is 11 residues in length, termini included. CDR3: CTSSQIQCGGG.

CDR3 amino acids: CASSSIPVGGNNSPLHF. CDR3 DNA sequence: TGTGCCAGCAGTTCTATCCCCGTGGGGGGAAATAATTCACCCCTCCACTTT. The chain is built from TRBV27 and TRBJ1-6; a weak D match, TRBD1 (5 bases). CDR3 length equals 17 residues. V shed 4 bases and J shed 5 bases, with 18 bases lying between them. Germline lookup yields CDR1 MNHEY and CDR2 SMNVEV (reference sequence).

The chain has TRBV7-2 and TRBJ1-2; D remains ambiguous. The CDR3 length is 12 residues. CDR1 and CDR2 from the germline V gene are SGHTA and FQGNSA. The V end was cut by 6 bases, the J end by 4 bases, with 9 bases between. CDR3 loop: CASSLSGYGYTF. DNA for the CDR3: TGTGCCAGCAGTTTGTCAGGCTATGGCTACACCTTC.

The rearrangement joins TRBV19 to TRBJ2-1; tentative D call: TRBD2 (6 bases). This CDR3 is built from 13 residues. V lost 3 bases, J lost 7 bases, and 10 bases lay in between. Germline lookup yields CDR1 LNHDA and CDR2 SQIVND (reference sequence). CDR3 loop: CASSIQSGNEQFF. CDR3 sequence (DNA): TGTGCCAGTAGTATCCAAAGCGGGAATGAGCAGTTCTTC.

DNA for the CDR3: TGTGCCAGTACCCCAGAGGGGACAGGGTGGACTGAAGCTTTCTTT. It yields the protein CASTPEGTGWTEAFF. The V and J genes are TRBV19 and TRBJ1-1, with 9 nucleotides matching TRBD1. In germline, CDR1 is LNHDA, CDR2 SQIVND (reference sequence). CDR3 length: 15 amino acids. J gave up 5 bases and V 7 bases, and 11 bases lay outside the gene matches.

The chain couples TRBV7-3 to TRBJ2-2; D not certain. Germline values: CDR1 SGHTA, CDR2 FQGTGA. This CDR3 has 13 amino acids. Trimming took off 3 bases at V and 0 bases at J, with 2 bases between the two ends. The chain's CDR3 is CASSFSNTGELFF. CDR3 in DNA: TGTGCCAGCAGCTTCTCGAACACCGGGGAGCTGTTTTTT.

The chain employs TRBV7-7 and TRBJ2-1; the D is unclear. V lost 5 bases, J lost 0 bases, and 11 bases lay in between. This CDR3 has 15 amino acids. From germline, CDR1 is SSHAT and CDR2 FNYEAQ (reference sequence). The CDR3 reads CASSPLGFSYNEQFF. The CDR3 nucleotides are TGTGCCAGCAGCCCCCTCGGTTTCTCCTACAATGAGCAGTTCTTC.

A note on this clone: In the same sample, other DNA sequences code for this CDR3. The chain links TRBV25-1 to TRBJ2-2, with TRBD1 matching over 7 bases. The junction had 6 bases not matched to a gene; V was cut back by 2 bases and J by 6 bases. This CDR3 has 15 residues. The V gene's germline CDR1 is MGHDK and CDR2 SYGVNS. CDR3 residues: CASSEATGYSGELFF. The CDR3 nucleotides read TGTGCCAGCAGTGAAGCGACAGGGTATTCCGGGGAGCTGTTTTTT.

This clone appeared a single time. The chain uses TRBV6-5 and TRBJ1-1, with 8 nucleotides matching TRBD1. CDR1 and CDR2 (germline): MNHEY, SVGAGI. V lost 6 bases and J lost 5; bases outside the gene matches: 5. The CDR3 sequence is 13 residues long. CDR3 sequence (DNA): TGTGCCAGCAGCCCGGACAGGGCGACTGAAGCTTTCTTT. Its translation: CASSPDRATEAFF.

This sequence joins TRBV5-1 and TRBJ2-1; the match to TRBD2 covers 14 bases. Germline-derived CDR1 and CDR2 are SGHRS and YFSETQ. The CDR3 runs 16 residues. V was pared by 4 bases and J by 7 bases, with 7 bases of the junction left unmatched. In DNA form, the CDR3 reads TGCGCCAGCAGCGCCGGGACTAGCGGGGGTCCGAATGAGCAGTTCTTC. Translation: CASSAGTSGGPNEQFF.